This T cell receptor beta chain was sequenced during a study of monozygotic twins with inflammatory bowel disease. Donors each contributed one blood sample measuring under 3 ml. TCRdb reprocessed the 5' RACE reads and keeps a single row for each CDR3 protein, giving no DNA. This repertoire includes around 200,000 distinct CDR3 sequences. Concerning this clonotype itself: The antigen is unknown.

Study outcomes and limitations: The co-twins with IBD showed lower TCRbeta diversity (inverse Simpson) than their healthy siblings.

The sequence came from a human donor with ulcerative colitis or Crohn's disease, or a healthy co-twin of an affected twin (not recorded which). Sequenced: blood.

CDR3 amino acids: CATSATQDVDTQYF. The rearrangement links TRBV15 to TRBJ2-3; as DNA is missing, the TRBD1 call by TCRdb cannot be tested. CDR3 length equals 14 residues. Germline lookup yields CDR1 LNHNV and CDR2 YYDKDF (reference sequence).